These T cell receptor beta chains were read from a single sample in a study of blood T cell repertoires in COVID-19. Clones were read by immunoSEQ multiplex PCR, and TCRdb kept only the in-frame ones, dropping some. The repertoire holds 290,000 or so clones, with about four fifths as singletons. Input material: PBMCs or T cells enriched from blood (not recorded which). The receptor set was obtained from a man aged 35-49 years who had been exposed to COVID-19. CDR3s include the opening cysteine and the closing phenylalanine or tryptophan. The D gene is left open where the match is weak. The size of a clone is reported for some rows only, either as once, few or many, or as a class for expanded clones.

V gene	clone size	J gene	D gene	CDR3 protein	CDR3 DNA
TRBV6-5	.	TRBJ1-4	TRBD1	CASSSGQPPTNEKLFF	TGTGCCAGCAGTTCGGGACAGCCTCCAACTAATGAAAAACTGTTTTTT
TRBV6-5	.	TRBJ2-3	TRBD2	CASSSGAGAGTDTQYF	TGTGCCAGCAGTTCGGGTGCGGGAGCGGGAACAGATACGCAGTATTTT
TRBV4-1	.	TRBJ1-1	.	CASRTGNTEAFF	TGCGCCAGCCGGACTGGGAACACTGAAGCTTTCTTT
TRBV10-1	.	TRBJ2-7	.	CASSATGHYEQYF	TGCGCCAGCAGTGCGACAGGCCACTACGAGCAGTACTTC
TRBV11-2	.	TRBJ1-1	.	CASSLALNTEAFF	TGTGCCAGCAGCTTAGCCTTGAACACTGAAGCTTTCTTT
TRBV3-1/TRBV3-2	.	TRBJ2-3	.	CASSPGGTLSTDTQYF	TGTGCCAGCAGCCCCGGTGGGACTTTGAGCACAGATACGCAGTATTTT
TRBV29-1	.	TRBJ2-1	TRBD1	CSLSHGTGTYNEQFF	TGCAGCCTCTCCCATGGGACAGGGACCTACAATGAGCAGTTCTTC
TRBV6-4	.	TRBJ2-2	TRBD2	CARPSGRAGTGELFF	TGTGCCAGACCGAGCGGGAGGGCCGGCACCGGGGAGCTGTTTTTT
TRBV5-1	.	TRBJ1-6	.	CASRQGNSPLHF	TGCGCCAGCAGACAGGGAAATTCACCCCTCCACTTT
TRBV6-5	once	TRBJ1-2	.	CASTNFGSNYGYTF	TGTGCCAGCACCAACTTCGGGAGTAACTATGGCTACACCTTC
TRBV5-5	once	TRBJ1-4	.	CASSLVGVGNEKLFF	TGTGCCAGCAGCTTGGTAGGGGTTGGTAATGAAAAACTGTTTTTT
TRBV7-7	.	TRBJ2-1	.	CASSPTLTNNEQFF	TGTGCTAGCAGCCCAACTCTCACGAACAATGAGCAGTTCTTC
TRBV27	.	TRBJ1-2	TRBD1	CASSGTGGGYGYTF	TGTGCCAGCAGTGGTACAGGGGGCGGCTATGGCTACACCTTC
TRBV5-1	.	TRBJ2-7	.	CASSLPGESVQYF	TGCGCCAGCAGCTTGCCTGGGGAGTCAGTTCAGTACTTC
TRBV19	.	TRBJ1-2	.	CASSMSRRRVGPDYGYTF	TGTGCCAGTAGTATGTCTAGGAGAAGGGTGGGGCCGGACTATGGCTACACCTTC
TRBV2	.	TRBJ2-7	TRBD2	CASRERGGEQYF	TGTGCCAGCAGAGAACGCGGGGGGGAGCAGTACTTC
TRBV19	.	TRBJ1-2	.	CASSMGTGSYGYTF	TGTGCCAGTAGTATGGGTACAGGTTCATATGGCTACACCTTC
TRBV7-9	.	TRBJ2-2	TRBD1	CASRGQRPEDTGELFF	TGTGCCAGCAGGGGACAGAGACCTGAAGATACCGGGGAGCTGTTTTTT
TRBV11-2	.	TRBJ2-1	.	CASSPGSSRSSYNEQFF	TGTGCCAGCAGCCCTGGGAGTTCTCGGAGCTCCTACAATGAGCAGTTCTTC
TRBV28	.	TRBJ1-2	.	CASSFLTDSGYTF	TGTGCCAGCAGTTTCCTGACAGACTCGGGCTACACCTTC
TRBV5-1	.	TRBJ1-5	TRBD1	CASSLAGARGEPQHF	TGCGCCAGCAGCTTGGCCGGGGCCAGGGGGGAGCCCCAGCATTTT
TRBV9	few	TRBJ1-4	.	CASSPRPGRLFF	TGTGCCAGCAGCCCCCGCCCGGGAAGACTGTTTTTT
TRBV2	.	TRBJ1-2	.	CASSVRPSLGDGYTF	TGTGCCAGCAGTGTCCGCCCCAGCCTAGGCGACGGCTACACCTTC
TRBV30	.	TRBJ2-4	.	CAWSPIGAGGRVQYF	TGTGCCTGGTCTCCTATCGGGGCAGGAGGGCGGGTTCAGTACTTC
TRBV7-3	.	TRBJ1-1	TRBD1	CASRSTGGAEAFF	TGTGCCAGCAGATCGACAGGGGGGGCTGAAGCTTTCTTT
TRBV6-5	.	TRBJ1-6	TRBD1	CASSRRDRGNSPLHF	TGTGCCAGCAGTCGCCGGGACAGGGGAAATTCACCCCTCCACTTT
TRBV11-3	.	TRBJ1-6	.	CASSIEGGDSPLHF	TGTGCCAGCAGCATAGAGGGGGGAGATTCACCCCTCCACTTT
TRBV6-5	once	TRBJ2-5	.	CASSSTGSQYF	TGTGCCAGCAGTTCAACAGGGTCCCAGTACTTC
TRBV2	.	TRBJ2-1	.	CASNERPPYNEQFF	TGTGCCAGCAACGAGCGGCCCCCATACAATGAGCAGTTCTTC
TRBV9	.	TRBJ1-5	TRBD1	CASSAGTGYNQPQHF	TGTGCCAGCAGCGCAGGGACAGGATACAATCAGCCCCAGCATTTT
TRBV6-5	.	TRBJ2-7	TRBD1	CASSSWTGGEKEQYF	TGTGCCAGCAGTAGCTGGACAGGGGGCGAAAAGGAGCAGTACTTC
TRBV2	once	TRBJ2-2	.	CASSEEVWLRELFF	TGTGCCAGCAGTGAGGAGGTTTGGTTGCGGGAGCTGTTTTTT
TRBV6-6	.	TRBJ2-3	TRBD2	CASGRGGNPDTQYF	TGTGCCAGCGGGAGGGGAGGTAACCCAGATACGCAGTATTTT
TRBV10-3	.	TRBJ2-7	.	CAIGGSYEQYF	TGTGCCATCGGAGGGTCTTACGAGCAGTACTTC
TRBV30	.	TRBJ2-7	.	CAWSVGLLAYEQYF	TGTGCCTGGAGTGTGGGATTACTAGCCTACGAGCAGTACTTC
TRBV9	.	TRBJ2-7	.	CASSVGRGTYEQYF	TGTGCCAGCAGCGTAGGGCGGGGAACCTACGAGCAGTACTTC
TRBV6-5	.	TRBJ1-4	TRBD1	CASSYQTGKGEKLFF	TGTGCCAGCAGTTACCAGACAGGGAAGGGGGAAAAACTGTTTTTT
TRBV18	few	TRBJ1-2	.	CASSPSLSYGYTF	TGTGCCAGCTCACCCAGTCTTTCCTATGGCTACACCTTC
TRBV18	.	TRBJ2-7	.	CASSPQTGSRDEQYF	TGTGCCAGCTCACCTCAAACAGGGTCTCGTGACGAGCAGTACTTC
TRBV29-1	.	TRBJ1-2	TRBD1	CSVGQGASGYTF	TGCAGCGTGGGACAGGGGGCCTCTGGCTACACCTTC
TRBV11-3	.	TRBJ2-2	.	CASSSGLSTGELFF	TGTGCCAGCAGCTCCGGACTGAGCACCGGGGAGCTGTTTTTT
TRBV11-3	.	TRBJ1-6	TRBD1	CASSSGTGGDSYNSPLHF	TGTGCCAGCAGCAGCGGGACAGGGGGGGACTCCTATAATTCACCCCTCCACTTT
TRBV4-1	.	TRBJ2-7	.	CASGEVEQYF	TGCGCCAGCGGGGAGGTCGAGCAGTACTTC
TRBV12-3/TRBV12-4	.	TRBJ1-5	.	CASSRYSNQPQHF	TGTGCCAGCAGTCGTTATAGCAATCAGCCCCAGCATTTT
TRBV11-2	.	TRBJ2-3	TRBD1	CASRSTGASTDTQYF	TGTGCCAGCAGGTCGACAGGGGCCTCCACAGATACGCAGTATTTT
TRBV12-2	.	TRBJ2-5	.	CASRFRQKETQYF	TGTGCAAGTCGCTTCAGGCAGAAAGAGACCCAGTACTTC
TRBV2	.	TRBJ2-2	TRBD2	CASRPGTSGNTGELFF	TGTGCCAGCAGGCCCGGGACTAGCGGAAACACCGGGGAGCTGTTTTTT
TRBV27	.	TRBJ1-5	.	CASSLTGSKPQHF	TGTGCCAGCAGTTTAACAGGGTCAAAGCCCCAGCATTTT
TRBV3-1/TRBV3-2	.	TRBJ2-1	.	CASSQDRSAYNEQFF	TGTGCCAGCAGCCAAGACCGGTCGGCCTACAATGAGCAGTTCTTC
TRBV3-1/TRBV3-2	.	TRBJ1-1	TRBD1	CASSHRTGTGYGAFF	TGTGCCAGCAGCCACCGCACCGGGACAGGGTATGGAGCTTTCTTT
TRBV19	.	TRBJ1-5	TRBD1	CASSPPGQGNQPQHF	TGTGCCAGTAGTCCCCCGGGACAGGGCAATCAGCCCCAGCATTTT
TRBV25-1	once	TRBJ1-3	.	CASSDARGGSGNTIYF	TGTGCCAGCAGTGATGCGCGGGGGGGGTCTGGAAACACCATATATTTT
TRBV4-1	.	TRBJ2-2	TRBD1	CASSQAGQGRTGELFF	TGCGCCAGCAGCCAAGCAGGACAGGGTAGAACCGGGGAGCTGTTTTTT
TRBV11-2	.	TRBJ1-2	TRBD1	CASSFSGGQGYGYTF	TGTGCCAGCAGCTTTTCAGGGGGACAGGGCTATGGCTACACCTTC